This TCR beta chain was documented in a study of blood T cells in healthy people across ages. Then a second PCR, running roughly 7 to 11 cycles, was carried out with a sample-barcoded 5' primer and a J-beta primer mix. All samples gave at least 2.5 million CDR3-containing paired-end reads. TCRdb re-called the 5' RACE reads with MiXCR, one entry per CDR3 protein. Of 800,000 or so distinct CDR3 sequences in the sample, approximately 67% were seen once. General study results and limits: Researchers judged that diversity estimates from one million T cells fell short of true values. Versus aged donors, long-lived donors had higher diversity and more naive CD4+ cells. Strong correlation existed between TCR beta diversity and naive T cell percentage.

Comments on this clonotype: Its antigen is unidentified.

CDR3 length: 15 amino acids. Germline CDR1 SEHNR, CDR2 FQNEAQ (reference sequence). The rearrangement uses TRBV7-9 and TRBJ2-4; 10 positions agree with TRBD2. The closer fit of TRBJ2-7 to the DNA end suggests the J call may be wrong. The sample was blood. The sequence came from a man younger than 40 in good health. In DNA, the CDR3 is TGTGCCAGCACCCTCTTCCTAGCGGGGGCCTACGAGCAGTACTTC. It codes for CASTLFLAGAYEQYF.